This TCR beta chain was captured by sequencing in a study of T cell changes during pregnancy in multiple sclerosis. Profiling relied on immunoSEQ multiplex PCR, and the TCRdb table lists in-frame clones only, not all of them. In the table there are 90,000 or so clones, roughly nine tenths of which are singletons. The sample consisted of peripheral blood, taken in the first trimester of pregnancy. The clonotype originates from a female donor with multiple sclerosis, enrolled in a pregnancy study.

The CDR3 loop reads CASSLARRESADTQYF. Here the CDR3 DNA reads TGCGCCAGCAGTCTAGCTCGGCGGGAGTCAGCAGATACGCAGTATTTT. The chain is built from TRBV5-1 and TRBJ2-3; 7 nucleotides line up with TRBD2. The junction had 13 bases not matched to a gene; V was cut back by 5 bases and J by 4 bases. The CDR3 runs to 16 residues. The germline CDR1 and CDR2 sequences are SGHRS and YFSETQ. The full variable domain, rest sourced from reference TRBV5-1 and TRBJ2-3, is KAGVTQTPRYLIKTRGQQVTLSCSPISGHRSVSWYQQTPGQGLQFLFEYFSETQRNKGNFPGRFSGRQFSNSRSEMNVSTLELGDSALYLCASSLARRESADTQYFGPGTRLTVL.